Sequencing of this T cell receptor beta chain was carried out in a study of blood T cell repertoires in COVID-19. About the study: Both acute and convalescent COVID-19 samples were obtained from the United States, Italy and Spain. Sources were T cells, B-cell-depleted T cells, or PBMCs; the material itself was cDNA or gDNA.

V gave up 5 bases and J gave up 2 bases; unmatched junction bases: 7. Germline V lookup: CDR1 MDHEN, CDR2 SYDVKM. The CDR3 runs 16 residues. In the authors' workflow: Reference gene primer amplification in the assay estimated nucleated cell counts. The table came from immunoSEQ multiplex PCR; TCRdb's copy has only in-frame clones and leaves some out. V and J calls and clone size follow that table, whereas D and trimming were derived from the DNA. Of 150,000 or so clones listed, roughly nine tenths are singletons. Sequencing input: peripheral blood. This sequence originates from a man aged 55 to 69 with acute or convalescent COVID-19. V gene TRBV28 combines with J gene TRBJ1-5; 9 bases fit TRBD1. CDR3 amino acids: CASSNRGRVGNQPQHF. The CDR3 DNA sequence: TGTGCCAGCAGTAACAGGGGGCGGGTTGGCAATCAGCCCCAGCATTTT.